This T cell receptor (beta chain) was profiled in a study of OX40 agonist ivuxolimab in advanced cancers. Across the study: Checkpoint inhibitors had been given previously to under 50% of patients.

Some clones are missing from TCRdb's copy, which holds only in-frame ones; the method was immunoSEQ multiplex PCR. The repertoire has about 68,000 clones, approximately 90% of them found once; the top ten carry approximately 0.3%. V lost 2 bases and J 8 bases, leaving 4 bases between the germline ends. The CDR3 is made up of 10 amino acids. Looked up from germline, CDR1 is SGHTS and CDR2 is YDEGEE. The receptor comes from an adult with an advanced solid tumor such as melanoma, head and neck, liver or kidney cancer. Material: CD4+ or CD8+ T cells sorted from blood, obtained in a trial of the OX40 agonist ivuxolimab. This chain links TRBV5-8 with TRBJ2-5; D is ambiguous. This CDR3 reads CASSFVTQYF. The CDR3 region has the DNA TGTGCCAGCAGCTTTGTCACCCAGTACTTC.